This is a list of T cell receptor beta chains from one sample in a study of spatial heterogeneity in lung cancer. A single record per CDR3 protein comes from TCRdb applying MiXCR to the 5' RACE reads. The table includes roughly 38,000 distinct CDR3 sequences, around 3.3% detected once. The material sequenced was normal lung tissue next to the tumor, taken at surgery. Source of these receptors: a male donor with early-stage non-small cell lung cancer. The CDR3 runs from the conserved cysteine through the conserved F or W. D genes are given only for firm matches. Clone size appears in some rows only: once, few, many, or a class for an expanded clone.

CASSRGVSETQYF | TGTGCCAGCAGCAGGGGGGTCTCGGAGACCCAGTACTTC | TRBJ2-5 | TRBV6-6 | many | NA
CASSPSDRLRSNQPQHF | TGTGCCAGCAGCCCTTCGGACCGATTACGTAGCAATCAGCCCCAGCATTTT | TRBJ1-5 | TRBV5-6 | many | NA
CASRSGWWSNQPQHF | TGTGCCAGCAGATCGGGGTGGTGGAGCAATCAGCCCCAGCATTTT | TRBJ1-5 | TRBV28 | many | NA
CASSYSGQLSPLHF | TGTGCCAGCAGTTACTCCGGGCAGCTTTCACCCCTCCACTTT | TRBJ1-6 | TRBV6-2/TRBV6-3 | many | NA
CASRSQGYEQYF | TGTGCCAGCAGATCACAGGGTTACGAGCAGTACTTC | TRBJ2-7 | TRBV6-1 | many | NA
CSATGTGDDGYTF | TGCAGTGCCACAGGGACAGGGGATGATGGCTACACCTTC | TRBJ1-2 | TRBV20-1 | few | TRBD1
CARRGTGGTEAFF | TGTGCCAGAAGGGGGACAGGGGGAACTGAAGCTTTCTTT | TRBJ1-1 | TRBV2 | many | TRBD1
CSAMTSQGVEQYF | TGCAGTGCTATGACAAGCCAAGGGGTCGAGCAGTACTTC | TRBJ2-7 | TRBV20-1 | few | NA
CSAISPSSYNEQFF | TGCAGTGCCATATCACCGAGCTCCTACAATGAGCAGTTCTTC | TRBJ2-1 | TRBV20-1 | many | NA
CASSQQPTGELFF | TGTGCCAGCAGCCAACAGCCTACCGGGGAGCTGTTTTTT | TRBJ2-2 | TRBV3-1 | many | NA
CASSFGRIATDTQYF | TGTGCCAGCAGCTTTGGGCGCATAGCCACAGATACGCAGTATTTT | TRBJ2-3 | TRBV7-9 | many | NA
CASGSSREAYEQYF | TGTGCCAGCGGATCTTCGCGGGAGGCCTACGAGCAGTACTTC | TRBJ2-7 | TRBV6-2/TRBV6-3 | many | TRBD2
CASSYFGVQDANTIYF | TGTGCCAGCAGTTACTTTGGGGTTCAAGATGCAAACACCATATATTTT | TRBJ1-3 | TRBV6-2/TRBV6-3 | many | NA
CSARAGTSGYEQYF | TGCAGTGCTAGAGCTGGGACTAGCGGCTACGAGCAGTACTTC | TRBJ2-7 | TRBV20-1 | many | TRBD2
CASSLFTDTQYF | TGTGCCAGCAGCTTATTCACAGATACGCAGTATTTT | TRBJ2-3 | TRBV5-6 | many | NA
CATGRGGGNTEAFF | TGTGCCACCGGTAGGGGAGGGGGCAACACTGAAGCTTTCTTT | TRBJ1-1 | TRBV10-3 | many | TRBD1
CASSAGRDGQETQYF | TGTGCCAGCAGTGCCGGCCGGGACGGTCAAGAGACCCAGTACTTC | TRBJ2-5 | TRBV2 | many | NA
CASSYSGTSGAYEQYF | TGTGCCAGCAGTTACTCCGGGACTAGCGGAGCCTACGAGCAGTACTTC | TRBJ2-7 | TRBV6-5 | many | TRBD2
CASSQDPGAWRNEQFF | TGTGCCAGCAGCCAAGATCCGGGGGCCTGGAGAAATGAGCAGTTCTTC | TRBJ2-1 | TRBV3-1 | many | NA
CASSSAGGDTQYF | TGTGCCAGCAGTTCTGCCGGGGGCGATACGCAGTATTTT | TRBJ2-3 | TRBV6-5 | few | NA
CASSEAGGHADTQYF | TGTGCCAGCAGTGAGGCGGGAGGGCACGCAGATACGCAGTATTTT | TRBJ2-3 | TRBV2 | many | TRBD2
CASSPGLSWDEQYF | TGTGCCAGCAGCCCGGGACTCAGCTGGGACGAGCAGTACTTC | TRBJ2-7 | TRBV27 | many | NA
CSFTGTLGAFF | TGCAGCTTTACCGGGACTCTGGGCGCTTTCTTT | TRBJ1-1 | TRBV29-1 | NA | NA
CASSLTTSVSYEQYF | TGTGCCAGCAGTTTGACGACTAGTGTGTCCTACGAGCAGTACTTC | TRBJ2-7 | TRBV28 | many | NA
CSVAWGNEKLFF | TGCAGCGTTGCCTGGGGGAATGAAAAACTGTTTTTT | TRBJ1-4 | TRBV29-1 | NA | NA
CSVSQGESTDTQYF | TGCAGCGTGAGCCAGGGGGAGTCGACAGATACGCAGTATTTT | TRBJ2-3 | TRBV29-1 | many | TRBD1
CASSSDRGLRNEQYF | TGCGCCAGCAGCTCCGACAGGGGTCTAAGGAACGAGCAGTACTTC | TRBJ2-7 | TRBV5-1 | NA | TRBD1
CASSNGASSNGNTIYF | TGTGCCAGCAGCAACGGAGCATCCTCAAACGGAAACACCATATATTTT | TRBJ1-3 | TRBV6-1 | many | NA
CASSGDYSNQPQHF | TGTGCCAGCAGTGGTGATTATAGCAATCAGCCCCAGCATTTT | TRBJ1-5 | TRBV25-1 | many | NA
CASSLKQGDLPEAFF | TGTGCCAGCAGCTTAAAGCAGGGTGATCTTCCTGAAGCTTTCTTT | TRBJ1-1 | TRBV7-8 | NA | NA
CASSPQGRVLNEKLFF | TGTGCCAGCAGCCCACAAGGACGGGTTTTAAATGAAAAACTGTTTTTT | TRBJ1-4 | TRBV7-2 | NA | NA
CASSLDKERYF | TGTGCCAGCAGCTTGGATAAGGAACGGTACTTC | TRBJ2-7 | TRBV5-6 | many | NA
CASSLSAGGGETQYF | TGCGCCAGCAGCTTGTCAGCGGGAGGTGGGGAGACCCAGTACTTC | TRBJ2-5 | TRBV5-1 | many | TRBD2
CASSFSGGATDTQYF | TGTGCCAGCAGCTTTAGCGGGGGGGCCACAGATACGCAGTATTTT | TRBJ2-3 | TRBV5-6 | many | TRBD2
CASSRRQETQYF | TGTGCCAGCAGCCGACGTCAAGAGACCCAGTACTTC | TRBJ2-5 | TRBV6-5 | many | NA
CATSDLRTSGRKDEQFF | TGTGCCACCAGTGACCTAAGGACTAGCGGGAGGAAGGATGAGCAGTTCTTC | TRBJ2-1 | TRBV24-1 | many | TRBD2
CASTLWSLALNTEAFF | TGTGCCAGCACCCTCTGGAGTCTGGCCCTGAACACTGAAGCTTTCTTT | TRBJ1-1 | TRBV6-1 | many | NA
CSVVGKGGMNTEAFF | TGCAGCGTTGTGGGGAAGGGGGGTATGAACACTGAAGCTTTCTTT | TRBJ1-1 | TRBV29-1 | many | NA
CASRVVRNTEAFF | TGTGCCAGCAGAGTGGTCAGAAACACTGAAGCTTTCTTT | TRBJ1-1 | TRBV28 | many | NA
CSALELDYGSSSYEQYF | TGCAGTGCTCTAGAGTTGGATTACGGGTCAAGCTCCTACGAGCAGTACTTC | TRBJ2-7 | TRBV20-1 | many | NA